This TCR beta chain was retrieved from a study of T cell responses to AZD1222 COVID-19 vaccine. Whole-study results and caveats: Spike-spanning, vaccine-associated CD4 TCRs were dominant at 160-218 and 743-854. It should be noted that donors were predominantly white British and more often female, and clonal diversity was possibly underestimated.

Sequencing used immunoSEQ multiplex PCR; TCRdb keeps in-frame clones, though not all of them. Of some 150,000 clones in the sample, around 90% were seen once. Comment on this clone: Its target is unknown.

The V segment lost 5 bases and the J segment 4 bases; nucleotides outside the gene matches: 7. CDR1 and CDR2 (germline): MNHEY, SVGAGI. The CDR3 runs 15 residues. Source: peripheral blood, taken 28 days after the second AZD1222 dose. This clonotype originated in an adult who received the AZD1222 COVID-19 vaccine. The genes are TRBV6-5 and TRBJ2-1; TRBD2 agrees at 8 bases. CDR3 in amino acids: CASSPGLGAYNEQFF. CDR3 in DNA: TGTGCCAGCAGTCCGGGACTAGGGGCGTACAATGAGCAGTTCTTC.